The 29 T cell receptor beta chains below all came from one sample that was sequenced in a study of CD8 T cells in ankylosing spondylitis (dated by TCRdb to the late 2010s). Libraries were constructed by 5' RACE. Sequencing instrument: Illumina HiSeq 2500. The public reads were reanalyzed by TCRdb: fastp trimming at Q25, MiXCR alignment, in-frame beta chains only. Each CDR3 protein gets just one entry, which takes the most common genes and DNA from the rows behind it. A total of 50,000 to 60,000 distinct CDR3 sequences appear in this sample, 6.5% to 8% of them only once. The ten most abundant clones make up around 8.5% of the sample. Sample: blood, either unsorted or a sorted T cell fraction (not recorded which). Every receptor here comes from a female donor with ankylosing spondylitis or in good health (not recorded which).

The chain links TRBV6-2 or TRBV6-3 to TRBJ2-1; D not resolved. The germline V gene encodes CDR1 MNHEY and CDR2 SVGEGT. The CDR3 is 15 residues long. V was shortened by 7 bases and J by 0 bases, with 13 bases between the two germline ends. CDR3 sequence reads: CASTDPISSYNEQFF. The CDR3 region has the DNA TGTGCCAGCACAGATCCCATTAGCTCCTACAATGAGCAGTTCTTC.

This clonotype was seen a few times. The chain is built from TRBV7-2 and TRBJ1-2; D call uncertain. V gave up 5 bases and J gave up 8 bases, with 9 bases separating them. The CDR3 has 11 amino acids. The germline V gene has CDR1 SGHTA and CDR2 FQGNSA. The CDR3 loop is CASSLTRGYTF. CDR3 in DNA: TGTGCCAGCAGCCTGACACGGGGCTACACCTTC.

This clonotype has at least ten counts. The CDR3 DNA sequence: TGTGCCAGCAAGCCCCGGGGGGTAAAACGAGAGACCCAGTACTTC. Translation gives CASKPRGVKRETQYF. V is TRBV27 and J is TRBJ2-5; 7 nucleotides line up with TRBD2. CDR1 MNHEY and CDR2 SMNVEV come from the germline V gene (reference sequence). CDR3 length: 15 amino acids. V trimming: 7 bases; J trimming: 4 bases; junction bases outside the gene matches: 12.

This clonotype was seen a handful of times. The chain couples TRBV4-3 to TRBJ2-1; maybe TRBD2 (7 bases). The CDR3 is 17 amino acids. The germline V gene encodes CDR1 LGHNA and CDR2 YSLEER. Trimming took off 4 bases at V and 2 bases at J, with 18 bases between the two ends. CDR3 amino acids: CASSPQGTTTTYNEQFF. The CDR3 nucleotides are TGCGCCAGCAGCCCCCAGGGGACTACCACAACCTACAATGAGCAGTTCTTC.

This clonotype was seen ten or more times. The chain employs TRBV29-1 and TRBJ2-3; 9 positions agree with TRBD1. In germline, CDR1 is SQVTM, CDR2 ANQGSEA. The CDR3 extends over 13 amino acids. J was trimmed by 11 bases and V by 3 bases; bases with no gene match: 9. CDR3 sequence: CSVEAQGAVKQYF. The DNA for the CDR3 is TGCAGCGTTGAGGCACAGGGGGCCGTTAAGCAGTATTTT.

This clonotype was recorded many times. V and J are TRBV5-8 and TRBJ1-6; 8 nucleotides line up with TRBD1. Germline CDR1 and CDR2: SGHTS and YDEGEE. The V segment lost 2 bases and the J segment 7 bases; nucleotides outside the gene matches: 2. This CDR3 has 14 amino acids. The CDR3 coding sequence is TGTGCCAGCAGCTTCAACAGGGGGAATTCACCCCTCCACTTT. It is translated as CASSFNRGNSPLHF.

This clonotype was detected many times. The chain carries TRBV3-1 and TRBJ1-2; D may be TRBD1 (5 bases). The CDR3 runs 16 residues. The germline V gene encodes CDR1 LGHDT and CDR2 YNNKEL (reference sequence). V was clipped by 7 bases and J by 8 bases, with 26 bases between them. The CDR3 loop reads CASNNFQVGTPEGYTF. Written as DNA, the CDR3 is TGTGCCAGCAACAACTTCCAGGTTGGGACGCCTGAGGGCTACACCTTC.

This clonotype has at least ten counts. One end of the junction does not line up with germline, which may come from a read error. The chain is built from TRBV5-1 and TRBJ1-5; TRBD1 is a possible D gene (5 bases). From germline, CDR1 is SGHRS and CDR2 YFSETQ. CDR3 length equals 14 residues. This CDR3 is CASRLGTASQPQHF. The CDR3 nucleotides are TGCGCCAGCCGCTTGGGGACGGCGTCTCAGCCCCAGCATTTT.

This clonotype was seen repeatedly, ten times or more. V usage is TRBV6-5 and J usage is TRBJ1-2; D unclear. Germline values: CDR1 MNHEY, CDR2 SVGAGI. This CDR3 contains 15 residues. V was pared by 0 bases and J by 4 bases, with 12 bases between. This CDR3 is CASSYSPGRGYGYTF. The CDR3 DNA reads as TGTGCCAGCAGTTACTCACCGGGTCGGGGCTATGGCTACACCTTC.

This clonotype was picked up many times. The V gene is TRBV20-1, the J gene TRBJ2-3; TRBD2 agrees at 14 bases. The germline CDR1 and CDR2 sequences are DFQATT and SNEGSKA (reference sequence). The CDR3 has 13 amino acids. The trim removed 1 base at V and 14 bases at J, leaving 5 bases unmatched. In nucleotides, the CDR3 is TGCAGTGCTAGAGCCTCGACTAGCGGGGGGGCGTATTTT. It yields the protein CSARASTSGGAYF.

This clonotype has at least ten counts. V usage is TRBV2 and J usage is TRBJ2-7; D perhaps matches TRBD2 (6 bases). Germline V gene sequence: CDR1 SNHLY, CDR2 FYNNEI. This CDR3 spans 13 amino acids. V lost 6 bases and J 6 bases, leaving 15 bases between the germline ends. The CDR3, as DNA: TGTGCCAGCAGCCCGGTGCTGGGGGGCGAGCAGTACTTC. This codes for CASSPVLGGEQYF.

This clonotype was observed a few times. This chain joins TRBV27 and TRBJ2-1; D remains unclear. V lost 7 bases, J lost 8 bases, and 15 bases lay in between. CDR3 size: 13 residues. CDR1 and CDR2 (germline): MNHEY, SMNVEV (reference sequence). DNA for the CDR3: TGTGCCAGCAATCACCGGCTCGGGCATGAGCAGTTCTTC. Amino acids: CASNHRLGHEQFF.

The V and J genes are TRBV4-3 and TRBJ2-5; TRBD1 aligns across 9 bases. The CDR3 extends over 16 amino acids. J lost 7 bases, V lost 0 bases, and 9 bases had no gene match. From germline, CDR1 is LGHNA and CDR2 YSLEER. CDR3 loop: CASSQDLTGGGVTQYF. CDR3 nucleotides: TGCGCCAGCAGCCAAGATTTGACAGGGGGGGGCGTGACCCAGTACTTC.

Ten or more counts support this clonotype. The chain combines TRBV18 with TRBJ1-1; D uncertain. V shed 4 bases and J shed 1 base, with 7 bases lying between them. The CDR3 totals 13 residues. Germline lookup yields CDR1 KGHSH and CDR2 LQKENI. The CDR3 region is CASSQWQNTEAFF. DNA for the CDR3: TGTGCCAGCTCACAGTGGCAGAACACTGAAGCTTTCTTT.

Many counts were recorded for this clonotype. The V gene is TRBV5-1, the J gene TRBJ2-1; D is possibly TRBD1 (5 bases). V lost 3 bases and J lost 0, with 13 bases in between. CDR1 SGHRS and CDR2 YFSETQ come from the germline V gene. The CDR3 consists of 16 residues. The CDR3 DNA sequence: TGCGCCAGCAGCTCCGACAGTTACAGCTCCTACAATGAGCAGTTCTTC. Protein: CASSSDSYSSYNEQFF.

At least ten counts were recorded for this clonotype. The rearrangement uses TRBV28 and TRBJ2-6, with D tentatively TRBD1 (6 bases). V shed 10 bases and J shed 1 base, with 17 bases lying between them. The CDR3 is 16 amino acids. CDR1 MDHEN and CDR2 SYDVKM come from the germline V gene. DNA of the CDR3: TGTGCCACCTCGGGACACCAAAGTTCTGGGGCCAACGTCCTGACTTTC. Encoded protein: CATSGHQSSGANVLTF.

In its sample, this clonotype was seen many times. The genes are TRBV28 and TRBJ1-1; 8 bases map to TRBD1. This CDR3 has 12 residues. Germline CDR1 is MDHEN and CDR2 is SYDVKM. Trimming cost V 3 bases and J 9 bases; bases outside gene matches: 3. In DNA form, the CDR3 reads TGTGCCAGCAGTTTGAGGGACAGGAAAGCTTTCTTT. This gives the protein CASSLRDRKAFF.

This chain uses TRBV20-1 with TRBJ1-2; a weak D match, TRBD1 (6 bases). CDR3 length equals 13 residues. V shed 1 base and J shed 4 bases, with 10 bases lying between them. Germline CDR1 DFQATT, CDR2 SNEGSKA (reference sequence). CDR3 sequence reads: CSARVGTSYGYTF. As DNA, the CDR3 is TGCAGTGCTAGAGTTGGGACATCCTATGGCTACACCTTC.

The chain is built from TRBV7-9 and TRBJ2-3, with TRBD2 matching 12 bases. The CDR3 is 16 residues long. Germline V gives CDR1 SEHNR, CDR2 FQNEAQ (reference sequence). The V gene end was trimmed by 4 bases and the J gene end by 6 bases; junction bases not matched to a gene: 8. CDR3 sequence: CASSSRLAGDPDTQYF. CDR3 in DNA: TGTGCCAGCAGCTCCCGACTAGCGGGGGACCCGGATACGCAGTATTTT. The full variable domain, its missing parts supplied by reference TRBV7-9 and TRBJ2-3, is DTGVSQNPRHKITKRGQNVTFRCDPISEHNRLYWYRQTLGQGPEFLTYFQNEAQLEKSRLLSDRFSAERPKGSFSTLEIQRTEQGDSAMYLCASSSRLAGDPDTQYFGPGTRLTVL.

This clonotype was recorded many times. This chain uses TRBV10-3 with TRBJ1-1, with D unresolved. CDR1 ENHRY and CDR2 SYGVKD come from the germline V gene. V lost 0 bases, J lost 4 bases, and 12 bases lay in between. This CDR3 is built from 15 residues. The CDR3 DNA reads TGTGCCATCAGTGAGTCGAGGCCCGGGGTCACTGAAGCTTTCTTT. Amino acids: CAISESRPGVTEAFF.

This clonotype showed up many times. This sequence joins TRBV20-1 and TRBJ2-2; TRBD2 might be the D (6 bases). Germline V gene data show CDR1 as DFQATT and CDR2 as SNEGSKA (reference sequence). The CDR3 consists of 15 residues. Trimming pared 6 bases from V and 9 bases from J, leaving 23 bases between. CDR3 nucleotides: TGCAGTGCCAAGCCCCCCTGGGGGGTTAGTCGGGAGCTGTTTTTT. Its protein is CSAKPPWGVSRELFF.

This clonotype came up many times. This chain links TRBV4-3 with TRBJ1-1; D is uncertain. V lost 0 bases and J lost 2, with 7 bases in between. The CDR3 runs to 14 residues. CDR1 is LGHNA and CDR2 is YSLEER in the germline V gene. The CDR3 is CASSQDRVNTEAFF. The CDR3 coding sequence is TGCGCCAGCAGCCAAGATCGGGTAAACACTGAAGCTTTCTTT.

This clonotype occurred many times. CDR3 region: CASSQDQTSQETQYF. CDR3 sequence (DNA): TGTGCCAGCAGCCAAGATCAAACATCTCAAGAGACCCAGTACTTC. The rearrangement links TRBV4-2 to TRBJ2-5; no clear D. CDR3 length equals 15 residues. Germline V gene data show CDR1 as LGHNA and CDR2 as YNFKEQ. The V and J ends lost 0 bases and 2 bases respectively, with 10 bases between them.

In its sample, this clonotype was seen many times. The rearrangement joins TRBV10-3 to TRBJ2-5, with D perhaps matching TRBD1 (6 bases). The V end was cut by 0 bases, the J end by 1 base, with 9 bases between. The CDR3 spans 15 residues. Per germline, CDR1 ENHRY and CDR2 SYGVKD. CDR3 DNA: TGTGCCATCAGTGAGTCGAACAGGGCCCAAGAGACCCAGTACTTC. Its translation: CAISESNRAQETQYF.

This clonotype has at least ten counts. This chain links TRBV6-1 with TRBJ2-7; 10 bases align to TRBD1. The ends lost 5 bases at V and 5 bases at J; junction bases unmatched: 12. In germline, CDR1 is MNHNS, CDR2 SASEGT. The CDR3 is made up of 16 amino acids. CDR3 nucleotide sequence: TGTGCCAGCAGTACGACCGGGACAGGGGTACTCCACGAGCAGTACTTC. Protein: CASSTTGTGVLHEQYF.

By sample fraction, this clonotype is medium-sized. The CDR3 DNA reads TGCAGCGTTGAGAGGGTGGCGGGACCCTACAATGAGCAGTTCTTC. It codes for CSVERVAGPYNEQFF. V usage is TRBV29-1 and J usage is TRBJ2-1; maybe TRBD2 (6 bases). The CDR3 sequence is 15 residues long. CDR1 and CDR2 from the germline V gene are SQVTM and ANQGSEA. Trimming took off 3 bases at V and 2 bases at J, with 14 bases between the two ends.

This clonotype was detected only a few times. The V and J genes are TRBV7-9 and TRBJ1-4, with 9 nucleotides matching TRBD1. Germline CDR1 and CDR2: SEHNR and FQNEAQ (reference sequence). J gave up 5 bases and V 3 bases, and 4 bases lay outside the gene matches. This CDR3 is 15 amino acids long. Written as DNA, the CDR3 is TGTGCCAGCAGCTTCTCCGGGACAGGGAATGAAAAACTGTTTTTT. Protein product: CASSFSGTGNEKLFF.

This clonotype appeared many times. The chain couples TRBV5-1 to TRBJ1-5, with a tentative D call TRBD1 (6 bases). The germline gives CDR1 SGHRS, CDR2 YFSETQ. The CDR3 spans 15 residues. The ends were cut back, 1 base at V and 7 bases at J, with 15 bases in the middle. The chain's CDR3 is CASSLLGAAGQPQHF. In DNA form, the CDR3 reads TGCGCCAGCAGCTTGTTGGGGGCAGCGGGGCAGCCCCAGCATTTT.

Many counts were recorded for this clonotype. This sequence joins TRBV5-1 and TRBJ1-1; D unresolved. CDR3 length equals 14 residues. Germline-derived CDR1 and CDR2 are SGHRS and YFSETQ. Trimming pared 5 bases from V and 6 bases from J, leaving 17 bases between. The CDR3 reads CASSSSQIPSEAFF. The CDR3 DNA sequence: TGCGCCAGCAGTTCCTCTCAGATTCCCTCTGAAGCTTTCTTT.